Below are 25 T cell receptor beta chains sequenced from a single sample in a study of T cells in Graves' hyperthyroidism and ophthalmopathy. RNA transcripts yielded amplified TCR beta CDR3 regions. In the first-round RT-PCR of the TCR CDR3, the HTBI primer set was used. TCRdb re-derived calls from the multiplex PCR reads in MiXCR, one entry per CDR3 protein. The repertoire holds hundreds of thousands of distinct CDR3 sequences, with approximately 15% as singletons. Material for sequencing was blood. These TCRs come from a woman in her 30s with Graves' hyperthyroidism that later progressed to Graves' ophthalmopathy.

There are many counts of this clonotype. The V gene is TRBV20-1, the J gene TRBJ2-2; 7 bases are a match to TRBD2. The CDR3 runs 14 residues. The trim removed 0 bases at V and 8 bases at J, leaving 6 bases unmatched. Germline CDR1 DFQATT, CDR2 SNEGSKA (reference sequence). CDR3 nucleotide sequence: TGCAGTGCTAGAGAAGGAAGCGGGATAGGGGAGCTGTTTTTT. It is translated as CSAREGSGIGELFF.

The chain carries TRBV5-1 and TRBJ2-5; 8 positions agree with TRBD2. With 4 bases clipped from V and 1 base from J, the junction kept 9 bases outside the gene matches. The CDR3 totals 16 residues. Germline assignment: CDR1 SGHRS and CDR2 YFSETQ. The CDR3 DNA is TGCGCCAGCAGCACTGGCGCTAGCGGGCCCCAAGAGACCCAGTACTTC. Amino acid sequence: CASSTGASGPQETQYF.

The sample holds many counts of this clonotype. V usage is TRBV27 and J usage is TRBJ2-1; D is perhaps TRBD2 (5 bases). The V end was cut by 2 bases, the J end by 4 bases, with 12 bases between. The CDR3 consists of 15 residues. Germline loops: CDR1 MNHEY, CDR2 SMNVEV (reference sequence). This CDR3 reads CASSLITSLYNEQFF. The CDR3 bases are TGTGCCAGCAGTTTAATAACTAGTCTGTACAATGAGCAGTTCTTC.

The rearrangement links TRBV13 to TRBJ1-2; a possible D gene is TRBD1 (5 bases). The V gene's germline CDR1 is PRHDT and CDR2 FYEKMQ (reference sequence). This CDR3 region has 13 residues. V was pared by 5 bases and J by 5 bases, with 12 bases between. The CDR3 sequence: CASSEGRKYGYTF. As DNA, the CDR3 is TGTGCCAGCAGCGAGGGACGGAAGTATGGCTACACCTTC.

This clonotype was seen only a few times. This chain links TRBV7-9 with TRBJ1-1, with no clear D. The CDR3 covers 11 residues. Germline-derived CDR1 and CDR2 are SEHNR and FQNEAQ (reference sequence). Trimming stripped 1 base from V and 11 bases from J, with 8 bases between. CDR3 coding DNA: TGTGCCAGCAGCTTAGGAATAATCGCTTTCTTT. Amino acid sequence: CASSLGIIAFF.

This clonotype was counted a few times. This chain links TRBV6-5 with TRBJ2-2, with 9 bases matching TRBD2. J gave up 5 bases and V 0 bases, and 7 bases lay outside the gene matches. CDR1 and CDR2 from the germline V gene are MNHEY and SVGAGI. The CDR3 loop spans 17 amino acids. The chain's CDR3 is CASSYSLAGPPTGELFF. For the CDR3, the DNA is TGTGCCAGCAGTTACTCCCTAGCGGGACCGCCAACCGGGGAGCTGTTTTTT.

The chain's CDR3 is CSARRSYGYTF. CDR3 DNA: TGCAGTGCTAGGCGTAGTTATGGCTACACCTTC. This chain uses TRBV20-1 with TRBJ1-2; D gene ambiguous. This CDR3 has 11 amino acids. Germline V CDR1 and CDR2: DFQATT, SNEGSKA (reference sequence). The V gene lost 3 bases and the J gene lost 5 bases, with 7 bases spanning the gap.

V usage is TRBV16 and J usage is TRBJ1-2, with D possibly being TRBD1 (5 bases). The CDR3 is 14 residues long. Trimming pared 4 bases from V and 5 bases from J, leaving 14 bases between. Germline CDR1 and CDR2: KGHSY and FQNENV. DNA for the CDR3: TGTGCCAGCAGCCCCACACGGGGGGAGTATGGCTACACCTTC. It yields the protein CASSPTRGEYGYTF.

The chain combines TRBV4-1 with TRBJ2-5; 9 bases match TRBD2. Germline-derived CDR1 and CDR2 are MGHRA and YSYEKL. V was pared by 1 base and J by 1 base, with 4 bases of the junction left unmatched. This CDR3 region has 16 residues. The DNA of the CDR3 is TGCGCCAGCAGCCAAGGCCTAGCGGGGATCCAAGAGACCCAGTACTTC. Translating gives CASSQGLAGIQETQYF.

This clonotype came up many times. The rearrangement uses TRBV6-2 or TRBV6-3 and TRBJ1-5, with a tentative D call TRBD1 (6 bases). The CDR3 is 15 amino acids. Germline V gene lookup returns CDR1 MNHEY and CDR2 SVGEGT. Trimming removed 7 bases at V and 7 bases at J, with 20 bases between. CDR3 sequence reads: CASTAPDRSIQPQHF. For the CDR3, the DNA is TGTGCCAGCACCGCCCCGGACAGATCTATACAGCCCCAGCATTTT.

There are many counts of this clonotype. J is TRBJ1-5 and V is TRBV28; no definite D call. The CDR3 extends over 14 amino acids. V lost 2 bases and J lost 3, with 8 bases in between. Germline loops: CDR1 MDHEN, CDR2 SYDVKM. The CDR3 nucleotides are TGTGCCAGCAGTTTACAGTCTCTCAATCAGCCCCAGCATTTT. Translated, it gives CASSLQSLNQPQHF.

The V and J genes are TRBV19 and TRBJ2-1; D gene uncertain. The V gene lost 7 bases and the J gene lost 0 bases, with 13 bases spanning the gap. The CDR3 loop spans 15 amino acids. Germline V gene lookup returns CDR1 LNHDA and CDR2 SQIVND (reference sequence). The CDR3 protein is CASTPGRSSYNEQFF. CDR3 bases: TGTGCCAGTACACCGGGCCGAAGCTCCTACAATGAGCAGTTCTTC.

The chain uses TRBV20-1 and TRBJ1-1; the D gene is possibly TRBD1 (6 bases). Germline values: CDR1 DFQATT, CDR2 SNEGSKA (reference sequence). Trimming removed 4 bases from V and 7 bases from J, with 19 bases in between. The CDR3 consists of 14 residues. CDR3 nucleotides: TGCAGTGCTAAGCCTCGTAACAGGGAGGTTGAAGCTTTCTTT. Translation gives CSAKPRNREVEAFF.

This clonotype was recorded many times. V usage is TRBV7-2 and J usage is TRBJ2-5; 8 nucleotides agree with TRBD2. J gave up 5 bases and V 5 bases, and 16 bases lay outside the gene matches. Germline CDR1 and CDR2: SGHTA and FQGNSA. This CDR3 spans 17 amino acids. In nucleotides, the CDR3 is TGTGCCAGCAGCCTCAGACTCGCGGGGGGATCTGGGGAGACCCAGTACTTC. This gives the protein CASSLRLAGGSGETQYF.

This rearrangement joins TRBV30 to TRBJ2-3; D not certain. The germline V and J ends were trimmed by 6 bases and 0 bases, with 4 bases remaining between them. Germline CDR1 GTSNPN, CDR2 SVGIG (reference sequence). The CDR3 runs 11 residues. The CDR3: CACSSTDTQYF. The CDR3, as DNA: TGTGCCTGCTCTAGCACAGATACGCAGTATTTT.

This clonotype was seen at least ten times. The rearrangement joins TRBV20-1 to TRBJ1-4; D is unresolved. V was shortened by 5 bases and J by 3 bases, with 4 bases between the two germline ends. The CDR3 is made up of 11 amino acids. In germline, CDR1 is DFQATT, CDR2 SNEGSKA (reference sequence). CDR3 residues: CSAPANEKLFF. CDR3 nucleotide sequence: TGCAGTGCTCCCGCTAATGAAAAACTGTTTTTT.

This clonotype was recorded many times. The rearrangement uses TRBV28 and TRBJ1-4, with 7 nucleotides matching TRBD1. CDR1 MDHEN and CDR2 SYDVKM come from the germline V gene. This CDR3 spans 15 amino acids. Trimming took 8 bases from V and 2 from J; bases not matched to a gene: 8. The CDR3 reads CASQTGSATNEKLFF. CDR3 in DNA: TGTGCCAGCCAGACAGGGTCGGCGACTAATGAAAAACTGTTTTTT.

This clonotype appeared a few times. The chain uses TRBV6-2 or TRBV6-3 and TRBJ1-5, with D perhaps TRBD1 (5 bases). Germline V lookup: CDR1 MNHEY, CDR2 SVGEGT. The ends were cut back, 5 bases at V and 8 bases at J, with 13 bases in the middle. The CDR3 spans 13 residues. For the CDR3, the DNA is TGTGCCAGCAGTCCCCGGGGGACCGAGCCCCAGCATTTT. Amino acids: CASSPRGTEPQHF.

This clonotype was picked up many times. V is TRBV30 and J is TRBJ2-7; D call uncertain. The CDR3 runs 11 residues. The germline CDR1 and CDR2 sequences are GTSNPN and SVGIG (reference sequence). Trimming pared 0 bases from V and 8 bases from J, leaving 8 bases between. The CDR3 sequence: CAWSVQEKQYF. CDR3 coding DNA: TGTGCCTGGAGTGTACAAGAGAAGCAGTACTTC.

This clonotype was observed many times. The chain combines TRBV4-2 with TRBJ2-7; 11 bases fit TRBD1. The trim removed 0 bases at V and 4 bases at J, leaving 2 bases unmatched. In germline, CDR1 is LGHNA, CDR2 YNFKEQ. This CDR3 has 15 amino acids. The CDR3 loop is CASSQEGQGVYEQYF. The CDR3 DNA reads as TGTGCCAGCAGCCAAGAGGGACAGGGGGTATACGAGCAGTACTTC.

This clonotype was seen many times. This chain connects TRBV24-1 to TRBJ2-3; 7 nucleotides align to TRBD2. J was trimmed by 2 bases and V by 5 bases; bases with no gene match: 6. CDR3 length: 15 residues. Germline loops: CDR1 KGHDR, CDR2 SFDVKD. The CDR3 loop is CATSGPGTTTDTQYF. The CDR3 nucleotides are TGTGCCACCAGTGGCCCCGGGACTACCACAGATACGCAGTATTTT.

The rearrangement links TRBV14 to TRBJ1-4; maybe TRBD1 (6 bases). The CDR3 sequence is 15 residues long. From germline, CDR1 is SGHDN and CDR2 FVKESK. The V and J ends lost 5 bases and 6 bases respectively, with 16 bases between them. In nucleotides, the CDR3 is TGTGCCAGCAGCTTCGTCCGGGGGCGGGATGAAAAACTGTTTTTT. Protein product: CASSFVRGRDEKLFF.

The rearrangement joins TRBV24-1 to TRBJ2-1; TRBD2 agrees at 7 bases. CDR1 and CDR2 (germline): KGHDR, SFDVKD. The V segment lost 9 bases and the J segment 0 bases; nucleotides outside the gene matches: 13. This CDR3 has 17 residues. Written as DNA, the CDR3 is TGTGCCACCGGGGGGGGGGGAGGCGGGAACTCCTACAATGAGCAGTTCTTC. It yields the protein CATGGGGGGNSYNEQFF.

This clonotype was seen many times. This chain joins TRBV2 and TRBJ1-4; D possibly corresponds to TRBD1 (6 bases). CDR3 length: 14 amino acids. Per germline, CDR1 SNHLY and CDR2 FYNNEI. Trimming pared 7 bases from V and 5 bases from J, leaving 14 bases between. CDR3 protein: CASTSGDTNEKLFF. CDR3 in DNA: TGTGCCAGCACCTCGGGGGACACAAATGAAAAACTGTTTTTT.

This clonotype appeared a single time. The CDR3 here is CASSYSITMGTSGRREQFF. The CDR3, as DNA: TGTGCCAGCAGTTACTCGATTACTATGGGAACTAGCGGGAGAAGAGAGCAGTTCTTC. The chain combines TRBV6-2 or TRBV6-3 with TRBJ2-1; 11 bases align to TRBD2. Unmatched junction bases numbered 17, after V lost 0 bases and J lost 10 bases. Germline CDR1 reads MNHEY; CDR2 reads SVGEGT. The CDR3 is 19 amino acids.